Presented here are 31 T cell receptor beta chains from one specimen sequenced in a study of response to subunit inactivated influenza vaccine (dated by TCRdb to the late 2010s). Libraries were built with RT-PCR. The sequencing machine was an Illumina HiSeq 2500. The public reads were run again by TCRdb, first through fastp at Q25 and then through MiXCR, and only productive beta chains were kept. All rows with the same CDR3 protein become a single entry with the most common DNA and genes. The sample contains 180,000 or so distinct CDR3 sequences, roughly 12% of them found a single time. 25% to 35% of the sample is held by the ten biggest clonotypes. These data are also associated with another study on T cells expressing NK-cell markers. According to the second study: TCR beta cDNA libraries were made by 5'RACE template switching that added a universal primer site and unique molecular identifiers.

This material consisted of CD8+ T cells sorted from PBMCs, taken 12 days after vaccination. These receptors all come from a middle-aged man who received an inactivated influenza vaccine. Donor details come from another sample of the same person, matched by shared clones.

This clonotype was detected a few times. V is TRBV9 and J is TRBJ2-2; 14 bases agree with TRBD2. CDR3 length: 18 amino acids. V lost 1 base and J lost 5; bases outside the gene matches: 7. Looked up from germline, CDR1 is SGDLS and CDR2 is YYNGEE. CDR3: CASSVSTSGRESTGELFF. CDR3 DNA sequence: TGTGCCAGCAGCGTATCGACTAGCGGGAGGGAGAGTACCGGGGAGCTGTTTTTT.

The gene calls are TRBV20-1 and TRBJ2-7; D is undetermined. This CDR3 contains 12 residues. V gave up 6 bases and J gave up 5 bases, with 14 bases separating them. Germline-derived CDR1 and CDR2 are DFQATT and SNEGSKA (reference sequence). DNA for the CDR3: TGCAGTGCCGGAGTTCCCATGCACGAGCAGTACTTC. Translating it yields CSAGVPMHEQYF.

This chain uses TRBV7-8 with TRBJ2-4, with TRBD2 matching 11 bases. Germline CDR1 SGHVS, CDR2 FQNEAQ. This CDR3 contains 17 residues. With V trimmed by 2 bases and J by 8 bases, 11 bases remained unmatched. The CDR3 bases are TGTGCCAGCAGCTTACCGGGACTAGCGGCCACCCGGGACATTCAGTACTTC. Protein product: CASSLPGLAATRDIQYF.

There are many counts of this clonotype. This chain links TRBV4-3 with TRBJ1-5; D ambiguous. V was clipped by 0 bases and J by 6 bases, with 3 bases between them. The CDR3 covers 12 residues. CDR1 and CDR2 (germline): LGHNA, YSLEER. Here the CDR3 DNA reads TGCGCCAGCAGCCAAGATGGTCAGCCCCAGCATTTT. This codes for CASSQDGQPQHF.

The CDR3 here is CASSPGTGWTEKLFF. The CDR3 region has the DNA TGTGCCAGCAGCCCCGGGACAGGGTGGACGGAAAAACTGTTTTTT. The chain employs TRBV6-1 and TRBJ1-4; 9 bases match TRBD1. The CDR3 consists of 15 residues. V was clipped by 6 bases and J by 8 bases; unmatched bases: 10. The germline V gene encodes CDR1 MNHNS and CDR2 SASEGT.

A few counts support this clonotype. J is TRBJ2-1 and V is TRBV5-1, with 9 bases aligning to TRBD1. The CDR3 extends over 14 amino acids. The junction had 5 bases not matched to a gene; V was cut back by 1 base and J by 9 bases. The V gene's germline CDR1 is SGHRS and CDR2 YFSETQ. The CDR3 DNA sequence: TGCGCCAGCAGCTTGTACAGGGGGCATACTGAGCAGTTCTTC. Amino acids: CASSLYRGHTEQFF.

This clonotype was counted at least ten times. The chain employs TRBV7-2 and TRBJ2-5; 7 bases line up with TRBD2. There are 15 residues in the CDR3. CDR1 and CDR2 from the germline V gene are SGHTA and FQGNSA. J gave up 5 bases and V 2 bases, and 8 bases lay outside the gene matches. The CDR3 DNA follows: TGTGCCAGCAGCTTAAGTGTTGGACTAGTCGAGACCCAGTACTTC. Translated: CASSLSVGLVETQYF.

In its sample, this clonotype was seen a few times. The chain is built from TRBV11-2 and TRBJ2-1; 10 positions agree with TRBD1. The V segment lost 2 bases and the J segment 5 bases; nucleotides outside the gene matches: 3. There are 15 residues in the CDR3. Per the germline V gene, CDR1 is SGHAT and CDR2 is FQNNGV. CDR3 bases: TGTGCCAGCAGCTTAATCGGGACAGGGGACAATGAGCAGTTCTTC. It is translated as CASSLIGTGDNEQFF.

The chain is built from TRBV29-1 and TRBJ2-1; a possible D gene is TRBD2 (6 bases). V lost 6 bases to trimming and J lost 5 bases, with 14 bases between them. There are 13 residues in the CDR3. Germline CDR1 is SQVTM and CDR2 is ANQGSEA. CDR3 loop: CSVVRLGHNEQFF. Here the CDR3 DNA reads TGCAGCGTCGTACGACTAGGCCACAATGAGCAGTTCTTC.

This clonotype showed up just a few times. The chain joins TRBV12-3 or TRBV12-4 to TRBJ2-1; D could derive from TRBD1 or TRBD2 (6 bases each). V dropped 3 bases and J dropped 1 base, with 10 bases sitting between them. The CDR3 sequence is 15 residues long. The CDR3 sequence is CASSLWGASYNEQFF. In DNA form, the CDR3 reads TGTGCCAGCAGTTTGTGGGGGGCTTCCTACAATGAGCAGTTCTTC.

A few counts support this clonotype. This chain joins TRBV7-6 and TRBJ2-1; TRBD2 matches at 7 bases. Germline assignment: CDR1 SGHVS and CDR2 FNYEAQ. This CDR3 contains 14 residues. The ends lost 1 base at V and 10 bases at J; junction bases unmatched: 7. The CDR3 here is CASSLVRDGGEQFF. The CDR3 region has the DNA TGTGCCAGCAGCTTAGTGCGCGACGGGGGGGAGCAGTTCTTC.

This clonotype has a handful of counts. The chain employs TRBV6-2 or TRBV6-3 and TRBJ2-1; D might be TRBD2 (6 bases). CDR1 is MNHEY and CDR2 is SVGEGT in the germline V gene. The CDR3 sequence is 15 residues long. Trimming took 8 bases from V and 5 from J, leaving 19 bases between them. The chain's CDR3 is CASHFMMGGHNEQFF. The CDR3 bases are TGTGCCAGCCATTTTATGATGGGAGGTCACAATGAGCAGTTCTTC.

The V and J genes are TRBV7-6 and TRBJ2-3; D tentatively fits TRBD1 or TRBD2 (6 bases each). Per the germline V gene, CDR1 is SGHVS and CDR2 is FNYEAQ. There are 16 residues in the CDR3. The germline V and J ends were trimmed by 5 bases and 0 bases, with 15 bases remaining between them. In nucleotides, the CDR3 is TGTGCCAGCAGCCAAGGGGGGAGGTCTAGCACAGATACGCAGTATTTT. This gives the protein CASSQGGRSSTDTQYF.

J is TRBJ2-1 and V is TRBV6-2 or TRBV6-3, with D possibly being TRBD2 (5 bases). In germline, CDR1 is MNHEY, CDR2 SVGEGT. CDR3 size: 12 residues. V dropped 4 bases and J dropped 12 bases, with 13 bases sitting between them. The CDR3 region is CASSWETRWQFF. Here the CDR3 DNA reads TGTGCCAGCAGTTGGGAGACTCGGTGGCAGTTCTTC.

This chain uses TRBV30 with TRBJ2-7, with TRBD2 matching over 10 bases. J was trimmed by 3 bases and V by 4 bases; bases with no gene match: 15. The CDR3 length is 17 residues. The germline gives CDR1 GTSNPN, CDR2 SVGIG (reference sequence). The CDR3 sequence: CAWIGGHGLAENYEQYF. The CDR3 bases are TGTGCCTGGATAGGTGGCCACGGACTAGCGGAGAACTACGAGCAGTACTTC.

The V gene is TRBV6-2 or TRBV6-3, the J gene TRBJ2-7; no firm D call. Trimming removed 7 bases from V and 3 bases from J, with 10 bases in between. The V gene's germline CDR1 is MNHEY and CDR2 SVGEGT. There are 12 residues in the CDR3. CDR3 residues: CASTSSFYEQYF. CDR3 DNA: TGTGCCAGCACTAGTAGCTTCTACGAGCAGTACTTC.

This clonotype was seen a handful of times. The rearrangement joins TRBV6-2 or TRBV6-3 to TRBJ2-1; a possible D gene is TRBD2 (5 bases). Germline V gene data show CDR1 as MNHEY and CDR2 as SVGEGT. There are 13 residues in the CDR3. V was clipped by 5 bases and J by 4 bases, with 9 bases between them. In DNA, the CDR3 is TGTGCCAGCAGTAACGGACTTTACAATGAGCAGTTCTTC. Translated: CASSNGLYNEQFF.

This clonotype came up a few times. V and J are TRBV13 and TRBJ1-3; no clear D. The ends were cut back, 6 bases at V and 0 bases at J, with 9 bases in the middle. CDR1 and CDR2 from the germline V gene are PRHDT and FYEKMQ (reference sequence). The CDR3 has 14 residues. The CDR3: CASRRFFSGNTIYF. For the CDR3, the DNA is TGTGCCAGCAGACGTTTCTTCTCTGGAAACACCATATATTTT. The full variable domain, completed using reference TRBV13 and TRBJ1-3, is AAGVIQSPRHLIKEKRETATLKCYPIPRHDTVYWYQQGPGQDPQFLISFYEKMQSDKGSIPDRFSAQQFSDYHSELNMSSLELGDSALYFCASRRFFSGNTIYFGEGSWLTVV.

This clonotype was observed a handful of times. The CDR3 loop is CASSSGSETQYF. The CDR3 DNA follows: TGTGCCAGCAGCTCGGGTTCCGAGACCCAGTACTTC. The chain employs TRBV11-3 and TRBJ2-5; no definite D call. Trimming shortened V by 4 bases and J by 5 bases, and 8 bases separated the two germline ends. Germline V CDR1 and CDR2: SGHNT, YENEEA. The CDR3 is made up of 12 amino acids.

The chain combines TRBV4-3 with TRBJ2-7, with 7 nucleotides matching TRBD1. CDR1 LGHNA and CDR2 YSLEER come from the germline V gene. This CDR3 spans 17 amino acids. Trimming took 4 bases from V and 5 from J; bases not matched to a gene: 17. In DNA, the CDR3 is TGCGCCAGCAGCCCTAATCTAGGACAGGAGGCCCCTAACGAGCAGTACTTC. Translation gives CASSPNLGQEAPNEQYF.

V and J are TRBV6-2 or TRBV6-3 and TRBJ2-7; D gene uncertain. The V gene's germline CDR1 is MNHEY and CDR2 SVGEGT. This CDR3 comprises 13 residues. The germline V and J ends were trimmed by 6 bases and 2 bases, with 11 bases remaining between them. For the CDR3, the DNA is TGTGCCAGCAGCCCTCGACTTACCTACGAGCAGTACTTC. Its protein is CASSPRLTYEQYF.

This clonotype was detected only a few times. The V and J genes are TRBV6-5 and TRBJ2-2, with D hard to call. Trimming removed 0 bases from V and 1 base from J, with 3 bases in between. CDR1 is MNHEY and CDR2 is SVGAGI in the germline V gene. The CDR3 has 14 residues. The DNA for the CDR3 is TGTGCCAGCAGTTACTCCCTGAACACCGGGGAGCTGTTTTTT. Protein product: CASSYSLNTGELFF.

This clonotype rates as medium-sized. The chain recombines TRBV10-3 with TRBJ2-5; the match to TRBD1 covers 9 bases. CDR3 length: 18 residues. Trimming took 1 base from V and 4 from J; bases not matched to a gene: 13. In germline, CDR1 is ENHRY, CDR2 SYGVKD. CDR3 loop: CAISEFSAWTGVLETQYF. CDR3 nucleotide sequence: TGTGCCATCAGTGAGTTTTCGGCCTGGACAGGGGTATTAGAGACCCAGTACTTC.

This clonotype was counted ten times or more. The rearrangement uses TRBV7-9 and TRBJ1-2, with 12 bases identical to TRBD1. Germline CDR1 is SEHNR and CDR2 is FQNEAQ (reference sequence). The CDR3 spans 15 residues. The junction had 3 bases not matched to a gene; V was cut back by 3 bases and J by 4 bases. For the CDR3, the DNA is TGTGCCAGCAGCTTGGGACAGGGGGCGCCCTATGGCTACACCTTC. Amino acids: CASSLGQGAPYGYTF.

The chain has TRBV5-1 and TRBJ1-5, with D uncertain. Deletions cut 0 bases from V and 1 base from J, with 8 bases between. CDR3 size: 15 residues. The germline V gene encodes CDR1 SGHRS and CDR2 YFSETQ. CDR3 sequence (DNA): TGCGCCAGCAGCTTGGATCCGGGGAGCAATCAGCCCCAGCATTTT. Translated: CASSLDPGSNQPQHF.

The V and J genes are TRBV12-3 or TRBV12-4 and TRBJ1-6, with 7 nucleotides matching TRBD1. After removal of 3 bases from V and 9 bases from J, the junction contained 5 bases not matched to a gene. The CDR3 covers 14 residues. The CDR3 region is CASSLSAGGSPLHF. CDR3 bases: TGTGCCAGCAGTTTGTCGGCAGGGGGTTCACCCCTCCACTTT.

This clonotype was seen many times. This chain connects TRBV7-9 to TRBJ2-1; D gene uncertain. The CDR3 loop spans 13 amino acids. The V gene lost 1 base and the J gene lost 9 bases, with 10 bases spanning the gap. Germline-derived CDR1 and CDR2 are SEHNR and FQNEAQ (reference sequence). The CDR3 DNA is TGTGCCAGCAGCTTAGATGGAACCCGTGAGCAGTTCTTC. It specifies CASSLDGTREQFF.

This clonotype appeared a few times. CDR3 amino acids: CASSPSPMTVNYNSPLHF. The CDR3 bases are TGTGCCAGCAGTCCTTCTCCAATGACGGTTAACTATAATTCACCCCTCCACTTT. The chain joins TRBV27 to TRBJ1-6; no clear D gene. The CDR3 totals 18 residues. The V gene lost 5 bases and the J gene lost 3 bases, with 20 bases spanning the gap. Germline assignment: CDR1 MNHEY and CDR2 SMNVEV (reference sequence).

The table lists this clonotype with a few counts. This sequence joins TRBV6-2 or TRBV6-3 and TRBJ2-7; the D gene is possibly TRBD1 (5 bases). The length of the CDR3 is 14 residues. Germline CDR1 and CDR2: MNHEY and SVGEGT. V shed 4 bases and J shed 3 bases, with 13 bases lying between them. For the CDR3, the DNA is TGTGCCAGCAGTTCGAACAGGTTCGACTACGAGCAGTACTTC. It encodes CASSSNRFDYEQYF.

Only a few counts were recorded for this clonotype. The chain joins TRBV30 to TRBJ2-1; no clear D. CDR3 length: 14 amino acids. Looked up from germline, CDR1 is GTSNPN and CDR2 is SVGIG (reference sequence). Trimming took off 4 bases at V and 5 bases at J, with 15 bases between the two ends. CDR3 sequence (DNA): TGTGCCTGGACCATTGCCCATGCCCACAATGAGCAGTTCTTC. Protein sequence: CAWTIAHAHNEQFF.

The rearrangement uses TRBV19 and TRBJ1-5, with D possibly matching TRBD1 (5 bases). The CDR3 consists of 13 residues. CDR1 is LNHDA, CDR2 SQIVND, per germline (reference sequence). V lost 4 bases to trimming and J lost 5 bases, with 9 bases between them. CDR3 coding DNA: TGTGCCAGTAGTAGAGACAGTTATCAGCCCCAGCATTTT. Its translation: CASSRDSYQPQHF.